This T cell receptor (beta chain) was documented in a study of immune evolution from preneoplasia to lung adenocarcinoma (dated by TCRdb to the early 2020s). Study-level background: HLA loss of heterozygosity was seen in about 7.6%, 15% and 36% of AIS, MIA and ADC lesions, and in no AAH lesions. The study profiled immune contexture across lung adenocarcinoma precursors and invasive adenocarcinoma using immune gene expression, TCR sequencing and multiplex immunofluorescence. Resected precursor lesions (AAH, AIS, MIA) and invasive adenocarcinomas were each compared against paired morphologically normal lung tissue. The sample size was set by how many specimens were available, not by a prior power calculation. Whole exome sequencing and methylation data from the same cohort of nodules were integrated with the immune data. The overall cohort was made up of about 53 patients with pulmonary nodules who had surgical resection. TCR sequencing data came from 51 patients. According to the study, over a hundred samples went through TCR sequencing. POLYSOLVER was used to infer class I HLA alleles from exome data, and LOHHLA was used to detect allele-specific HLA loss.

Patients underwent resection in Japan or China between the mid-2010s and the late 2010s. Two lung cancer pathologists independently confirmed the histologic diagnosis of each case on H&E slides. Macro-dissection after pathologic assessment enriched premalignant or tumor cells for nucleic acid extraction. The AllPrep DNA/RNA FFPE Kit was used to isolate DNA from FFPE tissue. Overall study results and their limits: The findings rested on association rather than direct causation, and larger cohorts with long-term follow-up and longitudinal biopsies were considered necessary. KRAS-mutant nodules showed the highest T cell clonality compared with EGFR-mutant or double wild-type lesions. Normal lung had the highest top T cell clone frequencies, which appeared to decline progressively from AAH through AIS, MIA and invasive adenocarcinoma. Clonality was highest in normal lung, while later-stage lesions appeared to show lower clonality but higher T cell density and diversity. Because all patients came from Japan and China, whether the findings apply to Western populations was uncertain.

Turning to this clone: Its antigen remains unidentified. No base-level quality is on record; no much larger clone is a single base apart.

The CDR3, from cysteine to phenylalanine, totals 13 residues. Only CDR3 DNA remains: 39 bases, in frame from the first base. CDR1 and CDR2 (LNHDA, SQIVND) derive from the germline V gene (reference sequence). The immunoSEQ hsTCRbeta Kit was used to sequence TCR beta CDR3 regions from DNA. The paper's data handling went like this. The ImmunoSEQ Analyzer was used to analyse the TCR sequencing data. T cell clonality was defined as 1 minus Pielou's evenness, calculated on productive rearrangements. To measure T cell diversity, the inverse Simpson index was applied to productive templates. T cell density was defined as TCR beta template counts normalized to usable DNA, with usable DNA estimated by amplification and sequencing of housekeeping genes. TCR metrics were compared across histologic stages using two-sided Kruskal-Wallis tests. Held by TCRdb, this immuneACCESS table contains in-frame sequences only and omits some clones. Under half of the omission traces to an unresolved V gene where checked; the cause of the rest is unknown. V and J calls and clone size follow that table, whereas D and trimming were derived from the DNA. The sample includes around 4,400 clones, with 70% to 85% observed a single time. The top ten clonotypes cover 6% to 8% of the sample.

This receptor was identified in a person between 50 and 69 years old with lung adenocarcinoma. The chain employs TRBV19 and TRBJ2-5, and 7 bases in between align with TRBD1. TRBJ2-7 matches the DNA end more closely, so the J call is doubtful. Sample: FFPE minimally invasive lung adenocarcinoma tissue. The cell subset or site label here, explained by the study, means: micro-invasive lung adenocarcinoma (MIA). The CDR3 reads as follows: CASRSQGSHEQYF. The DNA sequence follows: TGTGCCAGTAGATCACAGGGGTCTCACGAGCAGTACTTC.